The 27 T cell receptor beta chains given below trace back to one sample, sequenced in a study of shared clonotypes between healthy human individuals. Only CD45RO-negative cells positively selected for CCR7 counted as naive CD8 cells, so terminally differentiated effector memory CD45RA+ cells were excluded. TCRdb's table, derived via immunoSEQ multiplex PCR, lists solely in-frame clones and lacks some. The sample lists about 2.2 million clones, roughly 93% occurring once. Sequenced input: naive CD8+ T cells from PBMCs. The receptors shown here come from a man between 18 and 35 years old in good health. Some clones in this sample may be carry-over from other donors' samples.

V is TRBV27 and J is TRBJ2-1; D is perhaps TRBD1 (6 bases). Germline V gene lookup returns CDR1 MNHEY and CDR2 SMNVEV (reference sequence). V was clipped by 2 bases and J by 6 bases, with 8 bases between them. This CDR3 spans 13 amino acids. The CDR3 bases are TGTGCCAGCAGTTTACCACAGGGCAATGAGCAGTTCTTC. Protein: CASSLPQGNEQFF.

The rearrangement links TRBV11-2 to TRBJ2-3; D uncertain. CDR3 length equals 15 residues. Germline values: CDR1 SGHAT, CDR2 FQNNGV. With 6 bases removed from V and 0 bases from J, the gap between germline ends came to 13 bases. CDR3 DNA sequence: TGTGCCAGCAGGGCCCCCGTCTCTAGCACAGATACGCAGTATTTT. It is translated as CASRAPVSSTDTQYF. Based on the CDR3 plus reference TRBV11-2 and TRBJ2-3, the full variable domain is EAGVAQSPRYKIIEKRQSVAFWCNPISGHATLYWYQQILGQGPKLLIQFQNNGVVDDSQLPKDRFSAERLKGVDSTLKIQPAKLEDSAVYLCASRAPVSSTDTQYFGPGTRLTVL.

CDR3 in amino acids: CASRTRGSDDEQFF. DNA of the CDR3: TGTGCCAGCCGGACCAGGGGTAGCGACGATGAGCAGTTCTTC. This rearrangement joins TRBV19 to TRBJ2-1; tentative D call: TRBD1 (6 bases). CDR3 length: 14 residues. V dropped 9 bases and J dropped 8 bases, with 20 bases sitting between them. The germline V gene has CDR1 LNHDA and CDR2 SQIVND (reference sequence).

The chain joins TRBV21-1 to TRBJ2-2; the DNA was not used to check the table's D call, TRBD1. TRBV21-1 is a pseudogene locus. This CDR3 comprises 17 residues. CDR3 DNA: TGTGCCAGCAGCAAGAATCACGGGACAGAGAACACCGGGGAGCTGTTTTTT. Protein product: CASSKNHGTENTGELFF.

This rearrangement joins TRBV4-1 to TRBJ2-7; 7 nucleotides agree with TRBD1. Per the germline V gene, CDR1 is MGHRA and CDR2 is YSYEKL. The J segment lost 5 bases and the V segment lost 4 bases, leaving 11 bases of the junction unmatched. The CDR3 sequence is 15 residues long. In DNA form, the CDR3 reads TGCGCCAGCAGCCGACGATCAGGGGGTACCCACGAGCAGTACTTC. Protein sequence: CASSRRSGGTHEQYF.

The chain couples TRBV4-1 to TRBJ1-2; tentative D call: TRBD1 (6 bases). CDR3 size: 16 residues. V dropped 1 base and J dropped 0 bases, with 12 bases sitting between them. The germline V gene has CDR1 MGHRA and CDR2 YSYEKL. CDR3 DNA: TGCGCCAGCAGCCAAGGGATAGCAGGGGCTAACTATGGCTACACCTTC. Protein: CASSQGIAGANYGYTF.

This clone was observed once. This chain links TRBV30 with TRBJ2-5; 10 bases are a match to TRBD2. There are 16 residues in the CDR3. V lost 5 bases to trimming and J lost 4 bases; unmatched junction nucleotides: 13. The V gene's germline CDR1 is GTSNPN and CDR2 SVGIG (reference sequence). The CDR3 DNA reads as TGTGCCTGGGATAAAAATCTAGCGGGAGTTCGAGAGACCCAGTACTTC. The encoded protein is CAWDKNLAGVRETQYF.

This clone was seen only once. CDR3 loop: CASSETGNSGNTIYF. CDR3 DNA sequence: TGTGCCAGCAGCGAGACAGGAAACTCTGGAAACACCATATATTTT. The genes are TRBV6-4 and TRBJ1-3; D may be TRBD1 (6 bases). Germline V gene lookup returns CDR1 MRHNA and CDR2 SNTAGT. The CDR3 has 15 amino acids. Trimming left V 6 bases short and J 0 bases short, with 12 bases between.

The J gene is TRBJ2-3, the V gene TRBV11-2; D remains unclear. CDR3 length: 15 amino acids. Germline CDR1 and CDR2: SGHAT and FQNNGV. Between the trimmed V and J ends, which lost 3 bases and 0 bases, there was a span of 10 bases. The CDR3 region has the DNA TGTGCCAGCAGCTTTGAGAATCCTAGCACAGATACGCAGTATTTT. It yields the protein CASSFENPSTDTQYF.

This chain links TRBV7-9 with TRBJ2-1; tentative D call: TRBD2 (6 bases). The V end lost 5 bases, the J end lost 0 bases, and 14 bases lay between the germline ends. Germline V gene lookup returns CDR1 SEHNR and CDR2 FQNEAQ (reference sequence). This CDR3 spans 16 amino acids. The CDR3 region is CASSTRRGSSYNEQFF. The CDR3 DNA follows: TGTGCCAGCAGCACCAGGCGGGGTAGCTCCTACAATGAGCAGTTCTTC.

The V gene is TRBV29-1, the J gene TRBJ1-2; possible D gene TRBD1, 5 bases. Germline V gene data show CDR1 as SQVTM and CDR2 as ANQGSEA. V was trimmed by 7 bases and J by 5 bases, leaving 23 bases between them. The CDR3 is 15 amino acids. CDR3 protein: CSAGAGKRGEYGYTF. In nucleotides, the CDR3 is TGCAGCGCCGGGGCAGGGAAGAGGGGAGAATATGGCTACACCTTC.

Concerning this clone itself: This specimen includes other DNA sequences encoding the same CDR3. This chain uses TRBV6-5 with TRBJ2-5; weak D call: TRBD1 (6 bases). The CDR3 runs to 14 residues. Trimming shortened V by 5 bases and J by 4 bases, and 14 bases separated the two germline ends. Germline CDR1 MNHEY, CDR2 SVGAGI. The CDR3 sequence: CASSVQGRGETQYF. The CDR3 coding sequence is TGTGCCAGCAGTGTACAGGGTAGGGGAGAGACCCAGTACTTC.

The chain's CDR3 is CSVEGGASEIADTQYF. For the CDR3, the DNA is TGCAGCGTTGAAGGTGGTGCTAGCGAAATCGCAGATACGCAGTATTTT. The chain has TRBV29-1 and TRBJ2-3, with D possibly being TRBD2 (6 bases). CDR3 length equals 16 residues. Germline values: CDR1 SQVTM, CDR2 ANQGSEA. V dropped 1 base and J dropped 4 bases, with 18 bases sitting between them.

The chain carries TRBV29-1 and TRBJ2-1; 10 positions agree with TRBD2. Germline trimming cut 3 bases from V and 2 bases from J; bases unmatched to any gene: 13. Germline V gene sequence: CDR1 SQVTM, CDR2 ANQGSEA. CDR3 length: 18 residues. Here the CDR3 DNA reads TGCAGCGTTGAGACCCCCACCCTTAGCGGGAGGCCCTACAATGAGCAGTTCTTC. Its protein is CSVETPTLSGRPYNEQFF.

The V and J genes are TRBV28 and TRBJ2-7; D assignment may be TRBD1 or TRBD2 (5 bases each). CDR1 and CDR2 from the germline V gene are MDHEN and SYDVKM. The CDR3 runs to 18 residues. Between the trimmed V and J ends, which lost 3 bases and 3 bases, there was a span of 24 bases. As DNA, the CDR3 is TGTGCCAGCAGTTTCCCCGTAGGGGATGGGGACGACTTCTACGAGCAGTACTTC. This translates into CASSFPVGDGDDFYEQYF.

The count of this clone is one. The CDR3 region has the DNA TGCAGCGTTCCCGGCGGGAGAGCCAACCGGGGAGGCTACACCTTC. Encoded protein: CSVPGGRANRGGYTF. The genes are TRBV29-1 and TRBJ1-2; no clear D gene. Germline V gene sequence: CDR1 SQVTM, CDR2 ANQGSEA. Between the trimmed V and J ends, which lost 5 bases and 8 bases, there was a span of 24 bases. The CDR3 runs to 15 residues.

The rearrangement joins TRBV7-2 to TRBJ1-1, with D possibly TRBD1 on 5 matching bases. Trimming stripped 0 bases from V and 4 bases from J, with 12 bases between. The CDR3 covers 15 residues. CDR1 and CDR2 (germline): SGHTA, FQGNSA. CDR3 in amino acids: CASSLAGLGGTEAFF. CDR3 DNA: TGTGCCAGCAGCTTAGCGGGGTTGGGGGGCACTGAAGCTTTCTTT.

This rearrangement joins TRBV4-3 to TRBJ1-3, with TRBD1 identical over 7 bases. Germline V gene data show CDR1 as LGHNA and CDR2 as YSLEER. This CDR3 has 17 residues. J gave up 1 base and V 4 bases, and 10 bases lay outside the gene matches. This CDR3 reads CASSPRQGSWSGNTIYF. In nucleotides, the CDR3 is TGCGCCAGCAGCCCCCGACAGGGTAGTTGGTCTGGAAACACCATATATTTT.

J is TRBJ2-1 and V is TRBV27; TRBD2 matches at 8 bases. Germline-derived CDR1 and CDR2 are MNHEY and SMNVEV (reference sequence). CDR3 length: 17 amino acids. Germline trimming cut 7 bases from V and 7 bases from J; bases unmatched to any gene: 18. CDR3 in DNA: TGTGCCAGCACCATTTACGGTGGGACTAGAGTTTATAATGAGCAGTTCTTC. This codes for CASTIYGGTRVYNEQFF.

The rearrangement joins TRBV19 to TRBJ2-1; 7 bases match TRBD2. V shed 5 bases and J 5 bases; nucleotides not matched to a gene: 6. Germline CDR1 LNHDA, CDR2 SQIVND (reference sequence). This CDR3 contains 14 residues. The CDR3 DNA follows: TGTGCCAGTAGTTTCCCGGGAGGCCACAATGAGCAGTTCTTC. Translation: CASSFPGGHNEQFF.

Concerning this clone: Distinct nucleotide sequences in the sample also encode this CDR3. The chain carries TRBV19 and TRBJ1-1, with D possibly matching TRBD1 (5 bases). Trimming took 0 bases from V and 2 from J, leaving 10 bases between them. The germline V gene encodes CDR1 LNHDA and CDR2 SQIVND (reference sequence). This CDR3 region has 15 residues. The CDR3 DNA is TGTGCCAGTAGTATAGACAGGAGGGGAAACACTGAAGCTTTCTTT. Translating it yields CASSIDRRGNTEAFF. The full variable domain, its missing parts supplied by reference TRBV19 and TRBJ1-1, is DGGITQSPKYLFRKEGQNVTLSCEQNLNHDAMYWYRQDPGQGLRLIYYSQIVNDFQKGDIAEGYSVSREKKESFPLTVTSAQKNPTAFYLCASSIDRRGNTEAFFGQGTRLTVV.

The V gene is TRBV2, the J gene TRBJ2-7; D is unresolved. CDR1 and CDR2 (germline): SNHLY, FYNNEI. This CDR3 has 13 amino acids. V lost 5 bases and J lost 0, with 8 bases in between. The CDR3 here is CASSPLSSYEQYF. The CDR3 DNA reads TGTGCCAGCAGTCCCCTCTCCTCCTACGAGCAGTACTTC.

V gene TRBV15 combines with J gene TRBJ2-1, with 9 bases fitting TRBD2. The germline CDR1 and CDR2 sequences are LNHNV and YYDKDF (reference sequence). The CDR3 covers 15 residues. Trimming took 5 bases from V and 4 from J; bases not matched to a gene: 6. The CDR3 protein is CATSDWTSEYNEQFF. The DNA for the CDR3 is TGTGCCACCAGCGATTGGACTAGCGAATACAATGAGCAGTTCTTC.

This clone was seen only once. The genes are TRBV6-5 and TRBJ1-1; D might be TRBD1 (5 bases). Germline CDR1 and CDR2: MNHEY and SVGAGI. The CDR3 sequence is 15 residues long. With 7 bases removed from V and 1 base from J, the gap between germline ends came to 16 bases. The chain's CDR3 is CASTHSGGSNTEAFF. The CDR3 coding sequence is TGTGCCAGCACCCACTCGGGGGGATCGAACACTGAAGCTTTCTTT.

This chain uses TRBV5-1 with TRBJ2-7; 11 bases are shared with TRBD1. The germline V gene encodes CDR1 SGHRS and CDR2 YFSETQ. The CDR3 is 17 amino acids. Trimming at V came to 4 bases and at J to 3 bases, leaving 12 bases not matched to a gene. The CDR3 DNA sequence: TGCGCCAGCAGCCCTGGGACAGGGGGTTATCTAGACTACGAGCAGTACTTC. This gives the protein CASSPGTGGYLDYEQYF. Combining the CDR3 with reference TRBV5-1 and TRBJ2-7 gives the whole variable domain KAGVTQTPRYLIKTRGQQVTLSCSPISGHRSVSWYQQTPGQGLQFLFEYFSETQRNKGNFPGRFSGRQFSNSRSEMNVSTLELGDSALYLCASSPGTGGYLDYEQYFGPGTRLTVT.

The CDR3 DNA follows: TGTGCCAGTAGTATACGTGTGAACTATGGCTACACCTTC. Protein: CASSIRVNYGYTF. This rearrangement joins TRBV19 to TRBJ1-2; no clear D gene. The length of the CDR3 is 13 residues. Germline values: CDR1 LNHDA, CDR2 SQIVND (reference sequence). V shed 2 bases and J shed 2 bases, with 6 bases lying between them.

This chain uses TRBV7-9 with TRBJ2-3; the D gene is possibly TRBD2 (6 bases). Germline V gene sequence: CDR1 SEHNR, CDR2 FQNEAQ (reference sequence). The CDR3 has 14 amino acids. V was shortened by 5 bases and J by 6 bases, with 15 bases between the two germline ends. The CDR3 region is CASSPTGRSDTQYF. The CDR3 DNA reads TGTGCCAGCAGCCCAACCGGGAGATCGGATACGCAGTATTTT.